This TCR beta chain was found in a study of technical replicates of blood from a few donors. Sequencing used immunoSEQ multiplex PCR; TCRdb keeps in-frame clones, though not all of them. The sample holds about 80,000 clones, around 97% seen once. The CDR3 has 15 residues. From germline, CDR1 is SNHLY and CDR2 FYNNEI. The V and J ends lost 3 bases and 2 bases, in that order; junction bases with no gene match: 6. The V and J genes are TRBV2 and TRBJ1-1; 7 bases fit TRBD1. The sequence came from a human donor in good health. Sequenced input: T cells isolated from PBMCs. The CDR3 DNA reads TGTGCCAGCAGTGACAGGCAGGGGGTAAACACTGAAGCTTTCTTT. Translated: CASSDRQGVNTEAFF.